Given below is one T cell receptor (beta chain) in context. Under the authors' procedure: By means of reference gene primer amplification, nucleated cell counts were estimated. Sequencing was performed with immunoSEQ multiplex PCR; in TCRdb, only in-frame clones are kept and a portion is missing. V, J and clone size reflect that table, while D and trimming were determined from the DNA. The repertoire consists of about 120,000 clones, with approximately 82% occurring once and the leading ten covering over 6%. J lost 4 bases, V lost 3 bases, and 7 bases had no gene match. In germline, CDR1 is SGDLS, CDR2 YYNGEE. CDR3 size: 15 residues. This specimen belongs to a study of blood T cell repertoires in COVID-19. Study context: Donors in the United States, Italy and Spain gave samples during acute or convalescent COVID-19. T cells, B-cell-depleted T cells, or PBMCs supplied cDNA or gDNA.

Sequenced input: peripheral blood. V is TRBV9 and J is TRBJ2-1; 7 bases map to TRBD1. The TCR was taken from a man between 65 and 85 years old with active or convalescent COVID-19. CDR3 amino acids: CASSGGGGTYNEQFF. The CDR3 nucleotides are TGTGCCAGCAGCGGAGGGGGCGGAACTTACAATGAGCAGTTCTTC. Combining the CDR3 with reference TRBV9 and TRBJ2-1 gives the whole variable domain DSGVTQTPKHLITATGQRVTLRCSPRSGDLSVYWYQQSLDQGLQFLIQYYNGEERAKGNILERFSAQQFPDLHSELNLSSLELGDSALYFCASSGGGGTYNEQFFGPGTRLTVL.